The entry that follows covers one TCR beta chain sequence. The antigen is unknown. As to treatment: approximately 9-day PBMC culture with coronavirus spike peptide pools or control peptides (ViraFEST assay). Wells that each held 1.5 million to 2 million PBMCs were cultured with 9 to 10 IU/ml IL-2 and 10 ug/ml peptide pools. After removal of 5 bases from V and 4 bases from J, the junction contained 12 bases not matched to a gene. This CDR3 comprises 16 residues. The germline gives CDR1 SGHTA, CDR2 FQGNSA. The Oncomine TCR Beta short-read assay sequenced DNA from cultured CD4+ T cells. TCRdb analysed the PCR reads with MiXCR anew, one entry per CDR3 protein. Of around 5,200 distinct CDR3 sequences detected, 35% to 50% appear once; the ten largest clones hold approximately 33%. The sample is drawn from a study of vaccination and CD4 T cells after COVID-19.

The chain has TRBV7-2 and TRBJ2-3, with 7 bases lining up with TRBD2. The sample comprised CD4+ T cells from blood, cultured in vitro. The sequence came from a human donor who had recovered from COVID-19. The CDR3 nucleotides read TGTGCCAGCAGCCAGAGGGGCGGGAGTATCCCAGATACGCAGTATTTT. It is translated as CASSQRGGSIPDTQYF.